This TCR beta chain was sequenced for a study of T cell changes during pregnancy in multiple sclerosis (dated by TCRdb to between 2018 and 2021). Concerning the study at large: In women with multiple sclerosis, the researchers looked at how the T cell repertoire shifted as pregnancy progressed.

The library was prepared using the immunoSEQ multiplex PCR assay. Entries here come from immuneACCESS through TCRdb and include only in-frame sequences with V and J called. Some clones fail to appear in such tables; in the studies checked, an unresolved V gene covers under half of the shortfall, and the cause of the remainder is unknown. The table for this sample lists under 85,000 clones; 75% to 95% of them were counted only once. Of the sample, approximately 0.47% is held by the ten largest clones. The CDR3 starts with the cysteine, ends with the phenylalanine, and has 14 residues. Here the CDR3 DNA is all that survives: 42 bases in frame from base 1. V is clipped by 10 bases and J by 4 bases, and the sequence between their germline boundaries is 19 bases long. The germline V gene yields SNHLY for CDR1 and FYNNEI for CDR2. As for this clone: The specificity of this receptor is unknown. No clone much larger than this one lies a single base away; base qualities are absent.

The chain couples TRBV2 to TRBJ1-1; matching of 5 bases hints at TRBD1 as the D gene. The specimen was CD4+ T cells from peripheral blood mononuclear cells, collected in the second trimester of pregnancy. The sequence came from a female donor with multiple sclerosis, enrolled in a pregnancy study. CDR3 protein: CATGAGFASTEAFF. The DNA is as follows: TGTGCCACGGGAGCAGGGTTTGCGAGCACTGAAGCTTTCTTT.